The TCR beta chain under discussion was sequenced for a study of beta chain features in type 1 diabetes. Trimming stripped 5 bases from V and 0 bases from J, with 9 bases between. This CDR3 spans 14 amino acids. The germline gives CDR1 PRHDT, CDR2 FYEKMQ (reference sequence). This clone was observed a handful of times. Its target is unknown. Findings of the study overall: It was not settled here whether HLA type affects TCRB rearrangement.

Sorting produced populations that all topped 95% purity. Expressed TCRB transcripts were sequenced, since all the RNA that had been isolated was reverse transcribed. Clones were read by immunoSEQ multiplex PCR, and TCRdb kept only the in-frame ones, dropping some. The sample records hundreds of thousands of clones, approximately 14% being singletons. The clonotype originates from a middle-aged woman in good health. The chain is built from TRBV13 and TRBJ2-3, with D tentatively TRBD1 (6 bases). Sequenced sample: naive CD4+ T cells from blood. CDR3 sequence: CASSGTTSTDTQYF. CDR3 bases: TGTGCCAGCAGCGGGACAACTAGCACAGATACGCAGTATTTT.